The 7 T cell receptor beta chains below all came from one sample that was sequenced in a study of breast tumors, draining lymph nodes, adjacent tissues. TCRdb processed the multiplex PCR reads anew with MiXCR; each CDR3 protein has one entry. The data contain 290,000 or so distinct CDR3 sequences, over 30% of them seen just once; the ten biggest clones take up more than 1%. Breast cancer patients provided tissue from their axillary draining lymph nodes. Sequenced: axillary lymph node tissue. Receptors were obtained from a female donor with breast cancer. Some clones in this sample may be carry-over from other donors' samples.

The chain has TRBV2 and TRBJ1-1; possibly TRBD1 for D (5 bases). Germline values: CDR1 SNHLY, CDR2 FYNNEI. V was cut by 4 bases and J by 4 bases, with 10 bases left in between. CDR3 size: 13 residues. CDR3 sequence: CASSAERGTEAFF. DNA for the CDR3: TGTGCCAGCAGTGCCGAAAGGGGCACTGAAGCTTTCTTT.

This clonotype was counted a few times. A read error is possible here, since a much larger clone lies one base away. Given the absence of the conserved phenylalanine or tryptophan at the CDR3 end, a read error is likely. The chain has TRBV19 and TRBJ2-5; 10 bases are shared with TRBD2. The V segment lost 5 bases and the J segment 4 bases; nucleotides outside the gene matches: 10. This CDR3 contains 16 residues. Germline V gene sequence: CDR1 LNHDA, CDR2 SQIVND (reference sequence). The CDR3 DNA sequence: TGTGCCAGTAGTGCCCAGCCTCGACTAGCGGGAGAGACCCAGTACTCC. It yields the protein CASSAQPRLAGETQYS.

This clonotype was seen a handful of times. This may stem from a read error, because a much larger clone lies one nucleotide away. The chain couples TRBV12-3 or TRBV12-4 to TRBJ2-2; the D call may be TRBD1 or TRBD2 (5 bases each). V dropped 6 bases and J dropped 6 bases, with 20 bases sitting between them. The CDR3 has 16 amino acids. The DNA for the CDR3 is TGTGCCAGCAGCCGAGCTAGGTCACGAGGGGCCGGGGAGCTGTTTTTT. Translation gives CASSRARSRGAGELFF.

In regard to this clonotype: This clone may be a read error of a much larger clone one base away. This CDR3 is CSARGDGGGNQPQHF. CDR3 in DNA: TGCAGTGCTAGAGGGGACGGTGGTGGCAATCAGCCCCAGCATTTT. The J gene is TRBJ1-5, the V gene TRBV20-1; possible D gene TRBD1, 5 bases. Germline CDR1 and CDR2: DFQATT and SNEGSKA (reference sequence). This CDR3 is built from 15 residues. Trimming cost V 1 base and J 2 bases, with 12 bases left between them.

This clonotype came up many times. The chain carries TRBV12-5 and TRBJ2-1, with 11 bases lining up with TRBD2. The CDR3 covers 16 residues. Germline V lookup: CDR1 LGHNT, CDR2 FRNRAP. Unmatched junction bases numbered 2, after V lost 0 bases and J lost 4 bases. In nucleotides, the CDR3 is TGTGCTAGTGGTTTGGTGGCTAGCGGGGGGTACAATGAGCAGTTCTTC. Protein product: CASGLVASGGYNEQFF.

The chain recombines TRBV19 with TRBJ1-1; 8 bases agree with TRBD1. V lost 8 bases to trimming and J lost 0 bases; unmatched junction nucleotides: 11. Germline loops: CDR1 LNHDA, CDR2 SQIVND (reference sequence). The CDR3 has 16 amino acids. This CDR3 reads CASRQGTRTMNTEAFF. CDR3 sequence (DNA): TGTGCCAGTCGACAGGGGACCCGTACCATGAACACTGAAGCTTTCTTT.

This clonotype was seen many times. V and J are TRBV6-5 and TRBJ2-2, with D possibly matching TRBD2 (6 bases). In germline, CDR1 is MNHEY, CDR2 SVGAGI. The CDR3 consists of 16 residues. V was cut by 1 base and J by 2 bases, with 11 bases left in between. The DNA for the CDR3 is TGTGCCAGCAGTTACTTTACTAGCATCAACACCGGGGAGCTGTTTTTT. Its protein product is CASSYFTSINTGELFF.